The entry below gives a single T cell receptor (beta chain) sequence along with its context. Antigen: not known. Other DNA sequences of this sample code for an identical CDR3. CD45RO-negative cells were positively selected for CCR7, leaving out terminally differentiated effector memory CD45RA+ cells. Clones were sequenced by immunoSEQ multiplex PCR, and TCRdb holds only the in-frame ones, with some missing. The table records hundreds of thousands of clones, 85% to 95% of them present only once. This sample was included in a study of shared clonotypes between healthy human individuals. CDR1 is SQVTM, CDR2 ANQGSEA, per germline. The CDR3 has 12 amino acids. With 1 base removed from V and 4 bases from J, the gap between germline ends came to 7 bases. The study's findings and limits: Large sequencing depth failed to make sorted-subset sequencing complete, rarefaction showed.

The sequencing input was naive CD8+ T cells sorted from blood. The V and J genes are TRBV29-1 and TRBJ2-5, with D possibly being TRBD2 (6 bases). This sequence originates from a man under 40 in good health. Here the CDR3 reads CSVEGRAETQYF. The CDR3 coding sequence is TGCAGCGTTGAAGGGAGGGCAGAGACCCAGTACTTC.